The 10 T cell receptor beta chains listed next were all sequenced from one sample in a study of blood T cell repertoires in COVID-19. This table comes from immunoSEQ multiplex PCR, and its TCRdb copy is limited to in-frame clones, with some not included. The profile shows roughly 74,000 clones, about four fifths of them singletons. Sample: peripheral blood. These receptor sequences come from a man between 65 and 85 years old with acute or convalescent COVID-19.

The table lists this clone with a few counts. V gene TRBV28 combines with J gene TRBJ1-2; 11 bases match TRBD1. The CDR3 runs to 15 residues. After removal of 5 bases from V and 4 bases from J, the junction contained 6 bases not matched to a gene. Germline loops: CDR1 MDHEN, CDR2 SYDVKM. Here the CDR3 reads CASSPPGQGGYGYTF. For the CDR3, the DNA is TGTGCCAGCAGTCCACCGGGACAGGGGGGCTATGGCTACACCTTC.

This chain links TRBV9 with TRBJ2-5, with TRBD2 identical over 9 bases. CDR3 size: 14 residues. From germline, CDR1 is SGDLS and CDR2 YYNGEE. After removal of 1 base from V and 5 bases from J, the junction contained 3 bases not matched to a gene. The CDR3 is CASSVWSGGETQYF. The CDR3 DNA is TGTGCCAGCAGCGTATGGAGCGGGGGGGAGACCCAGTACTTC.

This clone appeared a few times. The rearrangement joins TRBV11-2 to TRBJ2-1; 13 bases align to TRBD2. Trimming removed 1 base from V and 10 bases from J; junction bases left unmatched: 10. This CDR3 contains 17 residues. In germline, CDR1 is SGHAT, CDR2 FQNNGV. The CDR3 loop is CASSLVMRTSGGGEQFF. Here the CDR3 DNA reads TGTGCCAGCAGCTTAGTGATGAGAACTAGCGGGGGGGGAGAGCAGTTCTTC.

The V gene is TRBV9, the J gene TRBJ1-1; TRBD1 aligns across 7 bases. From germline, CDR1 is SGDLS and CDR2 YYNGEE. CDR3 length: 15 amino acids. V lost 0 bases to trimming and J lost 10 bases; unmatched junction nucleotides: 12. CDR3 region: CASSVEGATADRAFF. The DNA of the CDR3 is TGTGCCAGCAGCGTAGAGGGGGCGACGGCAGATCGAGCTTTCTTT.

This clone came up once. The chain has TRBV5-5 and TRBJ2-7; a weak D match, TRBD1 (6 bases). CDR1 is SGHKS, CDR2 YYEKEE, per germline (reference sequence). The CDR3 totals 14 residues. The V and J ends lost 4 bases and 6 bases respectively, with 17 bases between them. Written as DNA, the CDR3 is TGTGCCAGCAGCACACTGACAGGAGTCCTCGAGCAGTACTTC. It translates to CASSTLTGVLEQYF.

This sequence joins TRBV7-6 and TRBJ2-7, with 11 positions matching TRBD2. The ends lost 5 bases at V and 0 bases at J; junction bases unmatched: 6. The length of the CDR3 is 16 residues. Germline values: CDR1 SGHVS, CDR2 FNYEAQ. The CDR3 loop is CASSDSGGASSYEQYF. The CDR3 region has the DNA TGTGCCAGCAGCGATAGCGGGGGGGCGAGCTCCTACGAGCAGTACTTC. Filled out from reference TRBV7-6 and TRBJ2-7, the complete variable domain reads GAGVSQSPRYKVTKRGQDVALRCDPISGHVSLYWYRQALGQGPEFLTYFNYEAQQDKSGLPNDRFSAERPEGSISTLTIQRTEQRDSAMYRCASSDSGGASSYEQYFGPGTRLTVT.

This clone has only a few counts. The rearrangement uses TRBV27 and TRBJ2-7, with 7 bases that match TRBD1. J lost 5 bases, V lost 2 bases, and 6 bases had no gene match. This CDR3 region has 14 residues. The germline gives CDR1 MNHEY, CDR2 SMNVEV (reference sequence). CDR3 DNA: TGTGCCAGCAGTTTAGACAGGGAAGGAGACGAGCAGTACTTC. Translated, it gives CASSLDREGDEQYF.

This clone occurred a few times. The V and J genes are TRBV13 and TRBJ1-1; TRBD1 aligns across 8 bases. Germline trimming cut 4 bases from V and 11 bases from J; bases unmatched to any gene: 6. Germline CDR1 PRHDT, CDR2 FYEKMQ (reference sequence). This CDR3 spans 12 amino acids. The CDR3 region is CASSYRQGQAFF. The CDR3 nucleotides are TGTGCCAGCAGCTATCGACAGGGGCAGGCTTTCTTT.

This sequence joins TRBV28 and TRBJ2-7; TRBD1 matches at 10 bases. V dropped 6 bases and J dropped 0; count of bases not matched to a gene: 5. CDR3 length equals 15 residues. Germline V gene sequence: CDR1 MDHEN, CDR2 SYDVKM. For the CDR3, the DNA is TGTGCCAGCAGAACCGGACAGGGGGTCTCCTACGAGCAGTACTTC. Encoded protein: CASRTGQGVSYEQYF.

The chain carries TRBV10-3 and TRBJ2-7, with a weak D call TRBD1 (7 bases). Trimming stripped 2 bases from V and 1 base from J, with 9 bases between. This CDR3 has 14 residues. CDR1 is ENHRY and CDR2 is SYGVKD in the germline V gene. CDR3 amino acids: CAISEAGQSYEQYF. As DNA, the CDR3 is TGTGCCATCAGTGAGGCGGGACAGTCCTACGAGCAGTACTTC.